The T cell receptor (beta chain) described here comes from a study of blood T cell repertoires in COVID-19. Looking at the study overall: The origin of the acute and convalescent COVID-19 samples was the United States, Italy and Spain. T cells, B-cell-depleted T cells, or PBMCs provided the cDNA or gDNA that served as material.

This clone was counted at least ten times. The length of the CDR3 is 18 residues. Germline trimming cut 4 bases from V and 4 bases from J; bases unmatched to any gene: 16. Germline V gene sequence: CDR1 ENHRY, CDR2 SYGVKD. As processed by the authors: Researchers report that nucleated cell counts were estimated from reference gene primer amplification. Repertoires were generated with immunoSEQ multiplex PCR, while TCRdb's copy carries only in-frame clones and drops some. V and J calls and clone size are given by that table; D and trimming were obtained from the DNA. Altogether about 300,000 clones are present, about nine tenths being singletons, with the ten largest covering roughly 7%.

The receptor was isolated from a woman in her 30s who had recovered from COVID-19. The chain uses TRBV10-3 and TRBJ1-1; 9 positions agree with TRBD1. Sequencing was done on a sample of peripheral blood. The CDR3 nucleotides read TGTGCCATCAGTGGTGCGGGACAGGGCGAAACATACGGCACTGAAGCTTTCTTT. Translating it yields CAISGAGQGETYGTEAFF.